The clone carrying this T cell receptor (beta chain) was found once. Using immunoSEQ multiplex PCR, the repertoire was profiled, and TCRdb retains in-frame clones only, with some absent. The profile shows about 220,000 clones, under 90% of them singletons. The entry originates in a study of blood T cell repertoires in COVID-19. Study members were between about 18 and 90 years old and lived in over 20 US regions. CDR3 length equals 16 residues. Germline lookup yields CDR1 MNHEY and CDR2 SVGAGI. Trimming removed 0 bases from V and 0 bases from J, with 11 bases in between. The receptor comes from a woman aged 60 to 75 who had recovered from COVID-19. Sequencing used PBMCs or T cells enriched from blood (not recorded which). The rearrangement uses TRBV6-5 and TRBJ1-1, with unresolved D. DNA for the CDR3: TGTGCCAGCAGTTACTCGTCCTCCGCTATGAACACTGAAGCTTTCTTT. Translated, it gives CASSYSSSAMNTEAFF.